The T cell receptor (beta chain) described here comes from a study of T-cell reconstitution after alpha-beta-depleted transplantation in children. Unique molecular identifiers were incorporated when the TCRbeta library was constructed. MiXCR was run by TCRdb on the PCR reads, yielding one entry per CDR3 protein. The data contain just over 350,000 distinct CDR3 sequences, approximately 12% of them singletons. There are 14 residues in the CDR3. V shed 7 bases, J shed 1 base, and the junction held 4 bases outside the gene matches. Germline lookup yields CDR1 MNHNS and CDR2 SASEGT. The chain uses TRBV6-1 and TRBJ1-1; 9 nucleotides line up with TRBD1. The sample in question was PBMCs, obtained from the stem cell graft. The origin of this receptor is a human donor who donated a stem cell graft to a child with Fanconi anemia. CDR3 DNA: TGTGCCAGCACCAGGGACAGGGCGAACACTGAAGCTTTCTTT. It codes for CASTRDRANTEAFF.